These T cell receptor beta chains were read from a single sample in a study of identical twins. TCRdb reprocessed the 5' RACE reads via MiXCR and lists one record per CDR3 protein. The sample shows some 1,600,000 distinct CDR3 sequences, under 35% of them seen only once. The sequencing input was cord blood. These TCRs come from a newborn girl in good health. The CDR3 runs from the conserved cysteine through the conserved F or W. D genes are given only for firm matches. Clone size is stated in some rows and not others, as once, few, many or a class when expanded.

j_call v_call clone_size d_call cdr3_aa cdr3_nt
TRBJ2-7 TRBV6-1 . . CASSGFPAGSSYEQYF TGTGCCAGCAGTGGTTTTCCGGCGGGGAGCTCCTACGAGCAGTACTTC
TRBJ1-2 TRBV20-1 . . CSARDIGFNYGYTF TGCAGTGCTAGAGATATCGGGTTTAACTATGGCTACACCTTC
TRBJ2-3 TRBV20-1 once . CSALAFGKADTQYF TGCAGTGCGCTAGCCTTCGGGAAGGCAGATACGCAGTATTTT
TRBJ1-1 TRBV6-1 . TRBD1 CASGPDRRNTGAFF TGTGCCAGCGGTCCGGACAGGAGGAACACTGGAGCTTTCTTT
TRBJ2-3 TRBV7-9 . TRBD1 CASSQLQGSTDTQYF TGTGCCAGCAGCCAATTACAGGGGAGCACAGATACGCAGTATTTT
TRBJ2-7 TRBV12-3/TRBV12-4 . . CASTKPDGYEQYF TGTGCCAGCACCAAACCCGACGGCTACGAGCAGTACTTC
TRBJ2-7 TRBV12-3/TRBV12-4 . TRBD2 CASRGLARGYEQYF TGTGCCAGCAGAGGACTAGCCCGGGGTTACGAGCAGTACTTC
TRBJ2-7 TRBV28 . . CASMVNSDPYEQYF TGTGCCAGCATGGTGAATAGCGATCCCTACGAGCAGTACTTC
TRBJ2-3 TRBV5-1 few . CASSLKGAKTDTQYF TGCGCCAGCAGCTTGAAGGGTGCTAAGACAGATACGCAGTATTTT
TRBJ2-1 TRBV6-2/TRBV6-3 few . CASSYRDLPSNEQFF TGTGCCAGCAGTTACCGGGACCTCCCTAGCAATGAGCAGTTCTTC
TRBJ2-5 TRBV28 once TRBD2 CASSFSLAGGSGNEQYF TGTGCCAGCAGTTTTTCGCTAGCGGGAGGCTCGGGCAATGAGCAGTACTTC
TRBJ2-3 TRBV4-2 few . CASSQDQPGDTQYF TGTGCCAGCAGCCAAGATCAGCCAGGGGATACGCAGTATTTT
TRBJ1-2 TRBV10-3 . . CAIQAGDHGYTF TGTGCCATCCAGGCAGGGGATCACGGCTACACCTTC
TRBJ2-7 TRBV12-3/TRBV12-4 many . CASSSPTLLFYEQYF TGTGCCAGCAGTTCTCCTACACTCCTCTTCTACGAGCAGTACTTC
TRBJ2-5 TRBV20-1 . TRBD2 CSARDGTSGGQYF TGCAGTGCTAGAGATGGGACTAGCGGGGGGCAGTACTTC
TRBJ2-5 TRBV20-1 . TRBD2 CSARDTGRAQETQYF TGCAGTGCTAGAGATACCGGGAGGGCTCAAGAGACCCAGTACTTC
TRBJ2-1 TRBV20-1 . . CSARDHRTLYNEQFF TGCAGTGCTAGAGATCACAGGACCCTCTACAATGAGCAGTTCTTC
TRBJ2-1 TRBV5-1 . . CASSFSSFNEQFF TGCGCCAGCAGCTTCTCTAGCTTCAATGAGCAGTTCTTC
TRBJ2-6 TRBV6-1 few TRBD1 CASSSGQGGSSGANVLTF TGTGCCAGCAGCTCAGGACAGGGGGGGTCCTCTGGGGCCAACGTCCTGACTTTC
TRBJ2-7 TRBV5-1 many TRBD1 CASSYTGGGYEQYF TGCGCCAGCAGCTATACAGGGGGCGGCTACGAGCAGTACTTC
TRBJ1-1 TRBV6-8 . . CASRHRQVCLNTEAFF TGTGCCAGCAGGCATAGACAGGTCTGTTTGAACACTGAAGCTTTCTTT
TRBJ2-5 TRBV20-1 . TRBD2 CSARKAGGLQYF TGCAGTGCTAGAAAAGCGGGGGGCCTCCAGTACTTC
TRBJ2-3 TRBV20-1 few . CSASPFKTGARDTQYF TGCAGTGCCTCCCCTTTTAAGACGGGGGCGAGAGATACGCAGTATTTT
TRBJ1-1 TRBV20-1 . . CSVLIGDTEAFF TGCAGTGTGCTAATAGGGGACACTGAAGCTTTCTTT
TRBJ2-4 TRBV7-2 few . CASSLRGRTGAKNIQYF TGTGCCAGCAGCTTAAGAGGGAGGACCGGAGCCAAAAACATTCAGTACTTC
TRBJ2-5 TRBV20-1 . . CSARDLGSRETQYF TGCAGTGCTAGAGATCTAGGTAGTCGCGAGACCCAGTACTTC
TRBJ2-1 TRBV27 . TRBD2 CASSFARLAGSQSEQFF TGTGCCAGCAGTTTTGCCCGACTAGCGGGAAGTCAGAGTGAGCAGTTCTTC
TRBJ2-7 TRBV2 few TRBD2 CASTGFSGRETYEQYF TGTGCCAGCACCGGATTTAGCGGGAGGGAAACCTACGAGCAGTACTTC
TRBJ1-5 TRBV4-2 . . CASSQEEGRRDQPQHF TGTGCCAGCAGCCAAGAGGAGGGCAGGAGGGATCAGCCCCAGCATTTT